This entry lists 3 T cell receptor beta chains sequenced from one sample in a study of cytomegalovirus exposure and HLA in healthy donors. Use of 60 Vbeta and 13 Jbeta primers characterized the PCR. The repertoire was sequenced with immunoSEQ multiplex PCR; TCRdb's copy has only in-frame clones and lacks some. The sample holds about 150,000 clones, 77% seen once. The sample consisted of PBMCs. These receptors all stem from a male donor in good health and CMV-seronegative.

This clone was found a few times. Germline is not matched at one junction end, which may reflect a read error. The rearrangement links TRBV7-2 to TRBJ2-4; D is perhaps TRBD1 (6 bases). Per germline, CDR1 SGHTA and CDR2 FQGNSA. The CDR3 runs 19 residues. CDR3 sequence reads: CASSAPRAGNRVAKNSQYF. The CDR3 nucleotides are TGTGCCAGCAGCGCCCCCAGGGCAGGGAACAGGGTAGCCAAAAACAGTCAGTACTTC.

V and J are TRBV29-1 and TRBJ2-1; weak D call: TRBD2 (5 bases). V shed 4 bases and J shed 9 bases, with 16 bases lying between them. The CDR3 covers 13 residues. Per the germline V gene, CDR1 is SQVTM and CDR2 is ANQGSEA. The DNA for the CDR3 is TGCAGCGTTGTCCCCTCTAGCATAGGTGAGCAGTTCTTC. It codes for CSVVPSSIGEQFF.

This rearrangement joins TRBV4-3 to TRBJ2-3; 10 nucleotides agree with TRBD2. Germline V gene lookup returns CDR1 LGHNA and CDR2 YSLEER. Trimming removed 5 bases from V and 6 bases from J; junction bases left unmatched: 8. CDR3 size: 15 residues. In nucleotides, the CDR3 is TGCGCCAGCAGCTCACGACTAGCGGGCCCGGATACGCAGTATTTT. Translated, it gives CASSSRLAGPDTQYF.